Each of the 12 T cell receptor beta chains below was sequenced from the same sample in a study of T cell clonotyping in hematopoietic cell transplantation. Profiled with immunoSEQ multiplex PCR; TCRdb holds only in-frame clones, not every one. The table has roughly 9,300 clones, about 54% seen once. The sequenced sample was peripheral blood mononuclear cells, obtained 100 days after allogeneic stem cell transplant. These TCRs come from a female patient aged 50-60 years who had an allogeneic stem cell transplant from an unrelated donor, so the T cells may come from the graft donor. Some clones in this sample may be carry-over from other donors' samples.

This chain connects TRBV13 to TRBJ1-2; TRBD1 is a possible D gene (5 bases). The length of the CDR3 is 14 residues. V dropped 4 bases and J dropped 4 bases, with 13 bases sitting between them. The V gene's germline CDR1 is PRHDT and CDR2 FYEKMQ (reference sequence). The CDR3 protein is CASSSTTAGYGYTF. CDR3 coding DNA: TGTGCCAGCAGCTCGACGACAGCCGGCTATGGCTACACCTTC.

The chain uses TRBV29-1 and TRBJ2-1; 15 bases are a match to TRBD2. The germline V gene encodes CDR1 SQVTM and CDR2 ANQGSEA. V was clipped by 4 bases and J by 7 bases; unmatched bases: 5. The CDR3 totals 15 residues. The CDR3 DNA is TGCAGCGTTGGGGGGACTAGCGGGGGGTTAAATGAGCAGTTCTTC. It encodes CSVGGTSGGLNEQFF.

The rearrangement uses TRBV6-5 and TRBJ1-3; D is ambiguous. The J call may be incorrect, as the DNA end agrees better with TRBJ2-2. CDR3 size: 13 residues. Germline V gene data show CDR1 as MNHEY and CDR2 as SVGAGI. Here the CDR3 DNA reads TGTGCCAGCATGGGCCGAAACACCGGGGAGCTGTTTTTT. This sequence encodes CASMGRNTGELFF.

This chain uses TRBV6-5 with TRBJ1-6, with no clear D. Deletions cut 0 bases from V and 6 bases from J, with 9 bases between. Germline CDR1 MNHEY, CDR2 SVGAGI. CDR3 length: 15 amino acids. CDR3 DNA sequence: TGTGCCAGCAGTTACTCAGCAGCACTTAATTCACCCCTCCACTTT. It yields the protein CASSYSAALNSPLHF.

This clone appeared a single time. The chain has TRBV5-6 and TRBJ1-3; D not resolved. Trimming removed 1 base from V and 2 bases from J, with 10 bases in between. The CDR3 sequence is 15 residues long. Per germline, CDR1 SGHDT and CDR2 YYEEEE. CDR3 region: CASSLNTHTGNTIYF. CDR3 DNA sequence: TGTGCCAGCAGCTTGAACACTCATACTGGAAACACCATATATTTT. Combining the CDR3 with reference TRBV5-6 and TRBJ1-3 gives the whole variable domain DAGVTQSPTHLIKTRGQQVTLRCSPKSGHDTVSWYQQALGQGPQFIFQYYEEEERQRGNFPDRFSGHQFPNYSSELNVNALLLGDSALYLCASSLNTHTGNTIYFGEGSWLTVV.

The J gene is TRBJ2-1, the V gene TRBV30, with TRBD2 matching 7 bases. CDR3 length: 13 residues. V lost 2 bases and J lost 9; bases outside the gene matches: 7. From germline, CDR1 is GTSNPN and CDR2 SVGIG (reference sequence). CDR3 DNA: TGTGCCTGGAGTCGGCTAGCGGCTGGTGAGCAGTTCTTC. Protein product: CAWSRLAAGEQFF.

The chain employs TRBV4-3 and TRBJ1-2; D possibly corresponds to TRBD1 (5 bases). Trimming left V 0 bases short and J 0 bases short, with 11 bases between. The germline V gene encodes CDR1 LGHNA and CDR2 YSLEER. The CDR3 is made up of 16 amino acids. CDR3 sequence: CASSQDMGPANYGYTF. The CDR3 DNA is TGCGCCAGCAGCCAAGATATGGGACCGGCTAACTATGGCTACACCTTC.

The V gene is TRBV30, the J gene TRBJ2-7, with TRBD2 matching over 7 bases. With V trimmed by 5 bases and J by 5 bases, 12 bases remained unmatched. Germline V gene data show CDR1 as GTSNPN and CDR2 as SVGIG (reference sequence). The CDR3 has 14 amino acids. The CDR3 reads CAWGQGGSLNEQYF. CDR3 nucleotide sequence: TGTGCCTGGGGTCAAGGCGGGAGCTTAAACGAGCAGTACTTC.

The genes are TRBV28 and TRBJ2-7; 8 positions match TRBD1. CDR1 and CDR2 from the germline V gene are MDHEN and SYDVKM. The V and J ends lost 7 bases and 4 bases, in that order; junction bases with no gene match: 6. The CDR3 is 13 amino acids. CDR3 in amino acids: CASTPQGAYEQYF. The CDR3 nucleotides are TGTGCCAGCACCCCCCAGGGGGCATACGAGCAGTACTTC.

This clone turned up a few times. V gene TRBV25-1 combines with J gene TRBJ2-5; the D gene is possibly TRBD1 (5 bases). CDR1 and CDR2 (germline): MGHDK, SYGVNS. V lost 4 bases, J lost 4 bases, and 19 bases lay in between. CDR3 length: 16 amino acids. The CDR3 sequence is CASSAGNRFRGETQYF. The CDR3 region has the DNA TGTGCCAGCAGTGCAGGGAACAGGTTTCGTGGAGAGACCCAGTACTTC.

This clone was seen a few times. The rearrangement links TRBV29-1 to TRBJ1-4, with TRBD1 matching over 9 bases. Unmatched junction bases numbered 5, after V lost 7 bases and J lost 8 bases. Germline V lookup: CDR1 SQVTM, CDR2 ANQGSEA. CDR3 length equals 12 residues. The CDR3: CSADRGREKLFF. CDR3 DNA: TGCAGCGCTGACAGGGGGAGAGAAAAACTGTTTTTT.

This clone has just a few counts. The chain has TRBV30 and TRBJ1-2; D is undetermined. Germline-derived CDR1 and CDR2 are GTSNPN and SVGIG (reference sequence). Trimming took off 6 bases at V and 0 bases at J, with 11 bases between the two ends. The CDR3 runs to 13 residues. CDR3 residues: CACTWGSNYGYTF. CDR3 coding DNA: TGTGCCTGTACATGGGGTTCTAACTATGGCTACACCTTC.